This TCR beta chain appears in the sequencing data of a study of blood T cell repertoires in COVID-19. The germline CDR1 and CDR2 sequences are SGHRS and YFSETQ. The V gene end was trimmed by 4 bases and the J gene end by 8 bases; junction bases not matched to a gene: 10. This CDR3 comprises 16 residues. TCRdb's copy holds only in-frame clones and misses some; the assay was immunoSEQ multiplex PCR. The sample holds roughly 220,000 clones, approximately 80% seen once. The TCR sequence derives from an elderly woman with COVID-19, enrolled during active disease. The gene calls are TRBV5-1 and TRBJ2-1; the match to TRBD2 covers 12 bases. Sample: peripheral blood. In DNA, the CDR3 is TGCGCCAGCAGCCCCCCTGGACTAGCGGGAAGGGATGAGCAGTTCTTC. It specifies CASSPPGLAGRDEQFF.